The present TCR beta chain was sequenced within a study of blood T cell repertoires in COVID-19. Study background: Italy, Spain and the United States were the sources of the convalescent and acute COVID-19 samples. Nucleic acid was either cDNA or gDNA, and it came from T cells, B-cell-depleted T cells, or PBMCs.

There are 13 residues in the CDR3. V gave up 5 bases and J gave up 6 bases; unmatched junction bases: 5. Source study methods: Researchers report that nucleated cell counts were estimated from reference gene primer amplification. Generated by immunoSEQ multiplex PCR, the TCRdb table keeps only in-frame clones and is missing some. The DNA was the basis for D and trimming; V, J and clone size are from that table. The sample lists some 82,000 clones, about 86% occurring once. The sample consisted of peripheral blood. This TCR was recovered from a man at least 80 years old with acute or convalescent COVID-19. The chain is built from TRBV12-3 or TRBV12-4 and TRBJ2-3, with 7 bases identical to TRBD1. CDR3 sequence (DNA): TGTGCCAGCAGTCGACAGGGATGGGATACGCAGTATTTT. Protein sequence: CASSRQGWDTQYF.